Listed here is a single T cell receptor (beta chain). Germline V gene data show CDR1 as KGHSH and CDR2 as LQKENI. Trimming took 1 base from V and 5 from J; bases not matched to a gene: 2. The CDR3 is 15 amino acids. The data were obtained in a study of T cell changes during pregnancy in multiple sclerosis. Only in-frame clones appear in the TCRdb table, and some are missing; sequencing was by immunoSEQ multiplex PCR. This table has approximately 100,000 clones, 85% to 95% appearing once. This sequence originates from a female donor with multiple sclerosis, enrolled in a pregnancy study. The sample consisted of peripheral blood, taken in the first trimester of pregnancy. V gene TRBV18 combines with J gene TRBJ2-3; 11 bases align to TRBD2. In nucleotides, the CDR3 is TGTGCCAGCTCACCACTGCTAGCGGGGGGAGATACGCAGTATTTT. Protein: CASSPLLAGGDTQYF. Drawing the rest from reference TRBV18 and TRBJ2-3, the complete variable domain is NAGVMQNPRHLVRRRGQEARLRCSPMKGHSHVYWYRQLPEEGLKFMVYLQKENIIDESGMPKERFSAEFPKEGPSILRIQQVVRGDSAAYFCASSPLLAGGDTQYFGPGTRLTVL.